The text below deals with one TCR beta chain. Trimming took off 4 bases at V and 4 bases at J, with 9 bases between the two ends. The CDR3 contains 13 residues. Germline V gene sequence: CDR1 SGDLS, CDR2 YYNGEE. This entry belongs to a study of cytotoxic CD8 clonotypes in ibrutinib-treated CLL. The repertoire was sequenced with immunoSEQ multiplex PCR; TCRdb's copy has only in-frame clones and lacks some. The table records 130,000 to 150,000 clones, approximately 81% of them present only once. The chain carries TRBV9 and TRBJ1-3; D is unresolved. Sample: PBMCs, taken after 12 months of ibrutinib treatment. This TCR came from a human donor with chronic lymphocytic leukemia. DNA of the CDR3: TGTGCCAGCAGCCATTCGGGAGGAAACACCATATATTTT. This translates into CASSHSGGNTIYF.